Below are 5 T cell receptor beta chains sequenced from a single sample in a study of T cells in Graves' hyperthyroidism and ophthalmopathy. The investigators amplified TCR beta CDR3 regions from RNA transcripts. With the HTBI primer set, the TCR CDR3 went through a first round of RT-PCR. TCRdb re-called the multiplex PCR reads through MiXCR, storing one row per CDR3 protein. The data contain some 570,000 distinct CDR3 sequences, approximately 17% of them singletons. The sequenced sample was blood. The receptors were gathered from a woman aged 18-29 years with Graves' ophthalmopathy.

Remarks on this clonotype: Germline is not matched at one junction end, which may reflect a read error. V usage is TRBV13 and J usage is TRBJ2-7; 12 bases match TRBD2. The CDR3 totals 14 residues. Per the germline V gene, CDR1 is PRHDT and CDR2 is FYEKMQ (reference sequence). The CDR3 here is CASSLTSGSSERYF. The CDR3 region has the DNA TGTGCCAGCAGCTTGACTAGCGGGAGTAGCGAGCGGTACTTC.

This clonotype was seen a handful of times. This chain connects TRBV12-3 or TRBV12-4 to TRBJ2-4, with a possible D match to TRBD1 (7 bases). The CDR3 contains 14 residues. Trimming removed 6 bases at V and 9 bases at J, with 18 bases between. The CDR3 bases are TGTGCCAGCAGGGGACAGAAGAGGCGGGGCATTCAGTACTTC. Its translation is CASRGQKRRGIQYF.

The chain is built from TRBV18 and TRBJ2-3; the match to TRBD1 covers 9 bases. Germline V lookup: CDR1 KGHSH, CDR2 LQKENI. This CDR3 spans 17 amino acids. V was clipped by 2 bases and J by 1 base; unmatched bases: 7. CDR3 loop: CASSPSETGGGTDTQYF. CDR3 nucleotide sequence: TGTGCCAGCTCACCATCGGAGACAGGGGGTGGCACAGATACGCAGTATTTT.

This clonotype was seen at least ten times. The chain employs TRBV28 and TRBJ2-3, with 9 bases that match TRBD2. The CDR3 extends over 14 amino acids. With 6 bases clipped from V and 2 bases from J, the junction kept 3 bases outside the gene matches. Germline loops: CDR1 MDHEN, CDR2 SYDVKM. The CDR3 sequence is CASSVAGATDTQYF. The CDR3 DNA reads as TGTGCCAGCAGCGTAGCGGGGGCCACAGATACGCAGTATTTT.

The V call is TRBV20-1, the J call TRBJ2-7, with 9 bases lining up with TRBD1. This CDR3 has 13 amino acids. Germline-derived CDR1 and CDR2 are DFQATT and SNEGSKA (reference sequence). V lost 4 bases to trimming and J lost 3 bases; unmatched junction nucleotides: 4. In DNA form, the CDR3 reads TGCAGTGCTACGGGACAGGGATACTACGAGCAGTACTTC. This gives the protein CSATGQGYYEQYF.